The clone carrying this T cell receptor (beta chain) appeared a few times. Its antigen is still unknown. From the reads, TCRdb called clonotypes with MiXCR, one entry per CDR3 protein. The table shows more than 250,000 distinct CDR3 sequences, with roughly 25% occurring only once. These data originate in a study of T cell repertoires in cytomegalovirus infection. Study-level findings and limits: In two of eight donors, the top clonotype was HLA-C-restricted CMV-specific.

This clonotype originated in a human donor in good health (CMV status not recorded). Some clones in this sample may be carry-over from other donors' samples. Sequences were derived from cultured PBMCs, sampled from culture after CMV antigen stimulation.

CDR3 bases: TGTGCCAGCAGCCCAGCGGGCGCCTACAATGAGCAGTTCTTC. Amino acid sequence: CASSPAGAYNEQFF. The genes are TRBV7-9 and TRBJ2-1; D possibly corresponds to TRBD2 (6 bases). This CDR3 is 14 amino acids long. Germline assignment: CDR1 SEHNR and CDR2 FQNEAQ (reference sequence). V was pared by 5 bases and J by 2 bases, with 10 bases between.